This T cell receptor beta chain originates from a study of blood T cells in healthy people across ages. Study-level information: About one barcoded beta molecule per two T cells was captured by template switching.

This CDR3 is 12 amino acids long. From germline, CDR1 is SQVTM and CDR2 ANQGSEA. V lost 3 bases and J 7 bases, leaving 13 bases between the germline ends. A J-beta primer mix and a sample-barcoded 5' primer were used in a second PCR of roughly 7 to 12 cycles. One entry per CDR3 protein results from TCRdb running MiXCR on the 5' RACE reads. The sample contains fewer than 1,200,000 distinct CDR3 sequences, almost 25% of which appear only once. This same sample was also taken into another study, of T cells of mothers and their children.

The sample comprised blood. The V call is TRBV29-1, the J call TRBJ2-7; possible D gene TRBD2, 5 bases. This TCR was recovered from a girl aged 2-9 years in good health. Here the CDR3 DNA reads TGCAGCGTTGATGCTAAATCGGGGGAGCAGTACTTC. Amino acid sequence: CSVDAKSGEQYF.